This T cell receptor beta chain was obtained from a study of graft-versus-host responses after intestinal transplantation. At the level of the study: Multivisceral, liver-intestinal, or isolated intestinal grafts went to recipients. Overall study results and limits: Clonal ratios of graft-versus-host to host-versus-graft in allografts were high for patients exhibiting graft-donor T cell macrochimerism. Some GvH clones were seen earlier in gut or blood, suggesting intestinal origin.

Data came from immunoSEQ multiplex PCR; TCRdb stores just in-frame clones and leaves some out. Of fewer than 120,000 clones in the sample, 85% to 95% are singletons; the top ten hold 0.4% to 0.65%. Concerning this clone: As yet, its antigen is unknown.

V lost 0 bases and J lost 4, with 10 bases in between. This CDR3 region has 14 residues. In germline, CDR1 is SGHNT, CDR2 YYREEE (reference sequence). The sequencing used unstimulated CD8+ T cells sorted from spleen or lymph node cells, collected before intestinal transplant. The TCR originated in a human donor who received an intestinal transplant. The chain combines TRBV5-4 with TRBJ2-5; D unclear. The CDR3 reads CASSLGGRRETQYF. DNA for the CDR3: TGTGCCAGCAGCTTGGGGGGTCGGCGAGAGACCCAGTACTTC.